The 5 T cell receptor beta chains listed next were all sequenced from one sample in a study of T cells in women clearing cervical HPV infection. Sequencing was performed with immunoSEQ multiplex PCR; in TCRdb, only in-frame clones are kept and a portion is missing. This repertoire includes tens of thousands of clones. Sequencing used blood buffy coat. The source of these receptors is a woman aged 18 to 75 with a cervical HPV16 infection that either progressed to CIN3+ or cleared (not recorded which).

The chain's CDR3 is CASSWNRASYYGYTF. The sequenced part of the CDR3 DNA is TGTGCCAGCAGCTGGAACAGGGCCTCCTACTATGGC. V and J are TRBV5-4 and TRBJ1-2; possibly TRBD1 for D (6 bases). The read comes to an end 3 residues before the CDR3 does, leaving the germline J gene to fill in the end. Per the germline V gene, CDR1 is SGHNT and CDR2 is YYREEE (reference sequence). V shed 3 bases and J shed 3 bases, with 15 bases lying between them. This CDR3 region has 15 residues.

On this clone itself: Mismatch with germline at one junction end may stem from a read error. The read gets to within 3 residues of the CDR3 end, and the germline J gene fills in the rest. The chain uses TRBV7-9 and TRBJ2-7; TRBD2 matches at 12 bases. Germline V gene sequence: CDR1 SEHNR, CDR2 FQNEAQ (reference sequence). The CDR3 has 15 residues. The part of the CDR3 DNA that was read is TGTTCCAGCAGCTTAGTCAGACTAGCGGGGGACGAG. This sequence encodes CSSSLVRLAGDE. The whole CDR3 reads CSSSLVRLAGDEQYF. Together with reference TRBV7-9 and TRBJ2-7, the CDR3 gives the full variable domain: DTGVSQNPRHKITKRGQNVTFRCDPISEHNRLYWYRQTLGQGPEFLTYFQNEAQLEKSRLLSDRFSAERPKGSFSTLEIQRTEQGDSAMYLCSSSLVRLAGDEQYFGPGTRLTVT.

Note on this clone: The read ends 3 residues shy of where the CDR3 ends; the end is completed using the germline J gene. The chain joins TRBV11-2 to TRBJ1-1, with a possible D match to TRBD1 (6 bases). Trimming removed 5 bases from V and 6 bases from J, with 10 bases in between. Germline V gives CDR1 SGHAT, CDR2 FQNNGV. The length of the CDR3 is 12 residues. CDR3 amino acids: CASSIQGPEAFF. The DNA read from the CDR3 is TGTGCCAGCAGCATACAGGGACCTGAA.

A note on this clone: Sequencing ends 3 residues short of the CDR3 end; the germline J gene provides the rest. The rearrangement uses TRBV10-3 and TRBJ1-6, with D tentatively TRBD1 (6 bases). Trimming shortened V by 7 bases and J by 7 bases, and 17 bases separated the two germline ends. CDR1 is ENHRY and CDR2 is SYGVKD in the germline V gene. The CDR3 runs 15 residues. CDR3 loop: CAIIETGLWNSPLHF. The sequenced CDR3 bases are TGTGCCATCATCGAGACAGGTCTTTGGAATTCACCC.

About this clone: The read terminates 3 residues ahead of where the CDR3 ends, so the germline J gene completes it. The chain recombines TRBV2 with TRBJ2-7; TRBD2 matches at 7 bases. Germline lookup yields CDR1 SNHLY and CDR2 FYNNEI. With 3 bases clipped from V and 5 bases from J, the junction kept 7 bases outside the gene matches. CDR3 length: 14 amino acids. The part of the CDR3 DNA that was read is TGTGCCAGCAGTGATGGGGCTAGCGGCAACGAG. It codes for CASSDGASGNE. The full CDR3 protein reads CASSDGASGNEQYF.